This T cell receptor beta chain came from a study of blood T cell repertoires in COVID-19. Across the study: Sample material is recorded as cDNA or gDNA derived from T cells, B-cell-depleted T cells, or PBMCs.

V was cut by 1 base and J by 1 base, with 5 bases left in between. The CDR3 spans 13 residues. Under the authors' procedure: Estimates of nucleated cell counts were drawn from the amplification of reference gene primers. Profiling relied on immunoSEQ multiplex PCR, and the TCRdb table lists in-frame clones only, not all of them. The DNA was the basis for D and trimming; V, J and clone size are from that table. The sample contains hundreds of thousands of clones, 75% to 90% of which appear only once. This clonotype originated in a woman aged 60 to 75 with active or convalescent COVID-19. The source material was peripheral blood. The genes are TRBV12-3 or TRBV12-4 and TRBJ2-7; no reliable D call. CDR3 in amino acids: CASSLGASYEQYF. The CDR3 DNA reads TGTGCCAGCAGTTTAGGGGCTTCCTACGAGCAGTACTTC.